This TCR beta chain was obtained from a study of blood T cell repertoires in COVID-19. Study-wide context: Material from acute and convalescent COVID-19 was sourced from the United States, Italy and Spain. Nucleic acid was either cDNA or gDNA, and it came from T cells, B-cell-depleted T cells, or PBMCs.

The germline gives CDR1 MGHRA, CDR2 YSYEKL. V shed 3 bases and J shed 5 bases, with 8 bases lying between them. The CDR3 extends over 13 amino acids. Methods used by the authors: Amplified reference gene primers provided the basis for estimating nucleated cell counts. Using immunoSEQ multiplex PCR, the repertoire was profiled, and TCRdb retains in-frame clones only, with some absent. V and J calls and clone size are given by that table; D and trimming were obtained from the DNA. The sample holds approximately 200,000 clones, more than 85% seen once. This TCR was sampled from a woman aged 25-40 years with active or convalescent COVID-19. This chain uses TRBV4-1 with TRBJ2-1; D might be TRBD1 (5 bases). The material sequenced was peripheral blood. In nucleotides, the CDR3 is TGCGCCAGCAGCCACCCCAGGGACAATGAGCAGTTCTTC. Translated: CASSHPRDNEQFF.